The 3 T cell receptor beta chains listed next were all sequenced from one sample in a study of cytotoxic CD8 clonotypes in ibrutinib-treated CLL. TCRdb keeps only in-frame clones here, not all; method: immunoSEQ multiplex PCR. There are some 100,000 clones in the sample; 55% to 75% occur only once, and about 39% lies in the top ten. Sequenced material: PBMCs, taken after 24 months of ibrutinib treatment. The receptor set was obtained from a human donor with chronic lymphocytic leukemia.

The J gene is TRBJ2-2, the V gene TRBV11-3; D might be TRBD1 or TRBD2, each matching 5 bases. The CDR3 sequence is 18 residues long. CDR1 is SGHNT and CDR2 is YENEEA in the germline V gene. V was trimmed by 1 base and J by 0 bases, leaving 15 bases between them. The CDR3 region is CASSLASRGGPNTGELFF. CDR3 coding DNA: TGTGCCAGCAGCTTAGCTTCGAGGGGCGGACCGAACACCGGGGAGCTGTTTTTT.

This clone was observed many times. The J gene is TRBJ2-7, the V gene TRBV19; TRBD1 matches at 9 bases. This CDR3 is 14 amino acids long. From germline, CDR1 is LNHDA and CDR2 SQIVND (reference sequence). With V trimmed by 4 bases and J by 7 bases, 8 bases remained unmatched. The CDR3 spells CASSTQGAAGEQYF. The CDR3 coding sequence is TGTGCCAGTAGTACACAGGGGGCTGCGGGGGAGCAGTACTTC.

This clone was observed a handful of times. The CDR3 here is CASSPGTGEETQYF. The CDR3, as DNA: TGTGCCAGCTCACCAGGGACAGGTGAAGAGACCCAGTACTTC. The chain recombines TRBV18 with TRBJ2-5; 8 bases agree with TRBD1. This CDR3 has 14 residues. Per the germline V gene, CDR1 is KGHSH and CDR2 is LQKENI. The V segment lost 2 bases and the J segment 3 bases; nucleotides outside the gene matches: 2.